This T cell receptor beta chain comes out of a study of cytomegalovirus exposure and HLA in healthy donors. This clone was counted a few times. Its antigen is unidentified. PCR primers comprised 60 Vbeta and 13 Jbeta primers. Method: immunoSEQ multiplex PCR; TCRdb's copy keeps in-frame clones and lacks some. The sample records about 180,000 clones, over 70% being singletons. Nominally healthy donors were sampled, though unrecorded immune exposures were likely. The germline V gene encodes CDR1 ENHRY and CDR2 SYGVKD. V shed 9 bases, J shed 5 bases, and the junction held 11 bases outside the gene matches. CDR3 length: 14 residues. Study results and limitations: Excluded were some V segments that proved indistinguishable, including TRBV6-2 and TRBV6-3.

The clonotype was recovered from a man aged 18 to 30 in good health and CMV-seronegative. The V and J genes are TRBV10-3 and TRBJ2-3, with 7 bases identical to TRBD2. Sequencing was carried out using PBMCs. The CDR3 region is CAIHAGLVGDTQYF. The DNA of the CDR3 is TGTGCCATACACGCAGGACTAGTGGGAGATACGCAGTATTTT.